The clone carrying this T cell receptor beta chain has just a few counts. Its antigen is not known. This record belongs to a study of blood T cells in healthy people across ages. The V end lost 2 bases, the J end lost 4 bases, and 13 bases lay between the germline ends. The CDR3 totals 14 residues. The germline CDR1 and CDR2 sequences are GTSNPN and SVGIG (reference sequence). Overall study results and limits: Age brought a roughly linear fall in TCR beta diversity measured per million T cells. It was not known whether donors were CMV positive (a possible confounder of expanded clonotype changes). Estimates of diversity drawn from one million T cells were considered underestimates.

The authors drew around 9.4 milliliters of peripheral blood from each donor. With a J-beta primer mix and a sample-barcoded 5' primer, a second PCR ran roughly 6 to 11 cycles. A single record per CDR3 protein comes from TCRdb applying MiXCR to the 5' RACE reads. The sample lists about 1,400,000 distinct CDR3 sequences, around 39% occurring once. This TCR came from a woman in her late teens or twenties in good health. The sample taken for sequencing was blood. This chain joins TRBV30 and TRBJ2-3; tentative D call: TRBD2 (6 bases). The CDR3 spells CAWSTGGVSDTQYF. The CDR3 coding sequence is TGTGCCTGGAGTACCGGCGGGGTTTCAGATACGCAGTATTTT.